This T cell receptor beta chain was identified during a study of blood T cell repertoires in COVID-19. Whole-study context: The United States, Italy and Spain provided the acute and convalescent COVID-19 samples. T cells, B-cell-depleted T cells, or PBMCs supplied cDNA or gDNA.

This clone was recorded a few times. Authors' analysis steps: Estimation of nucleated cell counts relied on the amplification of reference gene primers. TCRdb's table, derived via immunoSEQ multiplex PCR, lists solely in-frame clones and lacks some. V, J and clone size reflect that table, while D and trimming were determined from the DNA. The table lists 200,000 to 300,000 clones, under 85% of them singletons, with more than 5.5% in the top ten. The CDR3 extends over 14 amino acids. Trimming took 5 bases from V and 0 from J, leaving 8 bases between them. Germline V gene lookup returns CDR1 MNHNY and CDR2 SVGAGI (reference sequence).

The clonotype was recovered from a human donor in a cohort sampled during active COVID-19. The V gene is TRBV6-6, the J gene TRBJ1-5; D is perhaps TRBD1 (5 bases). The specimen sequenced was peripheral blood. The CDR3 loop reads CASSRTGSNQPQHF. CDR3 bases: TGTGCCAGCAGTCGTACAGGTAGCAATCAGCCCCAGCATTTT.